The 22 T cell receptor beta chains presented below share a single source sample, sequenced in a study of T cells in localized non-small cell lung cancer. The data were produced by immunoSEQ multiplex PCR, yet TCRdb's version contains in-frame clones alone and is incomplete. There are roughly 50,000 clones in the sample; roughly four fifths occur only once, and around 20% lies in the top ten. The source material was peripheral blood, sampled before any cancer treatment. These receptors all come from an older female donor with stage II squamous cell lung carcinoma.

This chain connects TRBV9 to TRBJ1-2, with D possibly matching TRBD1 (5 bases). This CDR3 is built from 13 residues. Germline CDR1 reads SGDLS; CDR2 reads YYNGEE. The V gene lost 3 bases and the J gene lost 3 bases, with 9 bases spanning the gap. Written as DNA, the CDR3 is TGTGCCAGCAGCGACCAGGGTGACTATGGCTACACCTTC. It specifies CASSDQGDYGYTF. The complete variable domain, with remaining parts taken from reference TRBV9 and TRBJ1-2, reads DSGVTQTPKHLITATGQRVTLRCSPRSGDLSVYWYQQSLDQGLQFLIQYYNGEERAKGNILERFSAQQFPDLHSELNLSSLELGDSALYFCASSDQGDYGYTFGSGTRLTVV.

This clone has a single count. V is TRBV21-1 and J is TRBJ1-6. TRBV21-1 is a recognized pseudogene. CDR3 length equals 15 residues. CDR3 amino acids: CASSKAGGRDSPLHF. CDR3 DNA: TGTGCCAGCAGCAAAGCGGGAGGGAGGGACTCACCCCTCCACTTT.

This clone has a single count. The DNA for the CDR3 is TGTGCCAGCAGTTTCCAAGACAGGGCGACTAGCACAGATACGCAGTATTTT. Translating it yields CASSFQDRATSTDTQYF. The rearrangement links TRBV2 to TRBJ2-3; 7 nucleotides agree with TRBD1. This CDR3 comprises 17 residues. The V segment lost 5 bases and the J segment 0 bases; nucleotides outside the gene matches: 11. Germline V lookup: CDR1 SNHLY, CDR2 FYNNEI.

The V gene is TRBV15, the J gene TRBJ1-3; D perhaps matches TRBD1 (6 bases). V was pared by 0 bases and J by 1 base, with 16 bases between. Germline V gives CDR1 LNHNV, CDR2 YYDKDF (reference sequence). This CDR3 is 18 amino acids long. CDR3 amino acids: CATSRDGRLTGSGNTIYF. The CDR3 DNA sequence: TGTGCCACCAGCAGAGATGGGCGTCTTACAGGGTCTGGAAACACCATATATTTT. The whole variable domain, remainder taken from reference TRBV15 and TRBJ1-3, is DAMVIQNPRYQVTQFGKPVTLSCSQTLNHNVMYWYQQKSSQAPKLLFHYYDKDFNNEADTPDNFQSRRPNTSFCFLDIRSPGLGDTAMYLCATSRDGRLTGSGNTIYFGEGSWLTVV.

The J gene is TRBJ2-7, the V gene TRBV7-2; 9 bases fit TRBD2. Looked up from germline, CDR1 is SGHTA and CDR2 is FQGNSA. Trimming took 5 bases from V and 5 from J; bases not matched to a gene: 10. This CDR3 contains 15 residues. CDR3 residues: CASSPTSGGWDEQYF. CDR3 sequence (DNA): TGTGCCAGCAGCCCCACGAGCGGGGGGTGGGACGAGCAGTACTTC.

CDR3 sequence (DNA): TGCGCCAGCAGTCAATCGAGGGGCAGTCAAGAGACCCAGTACTTC. Its protein product is CASSQSRGSQETQYF. The chain has TRBV23-1 and TRBJ2-5; tentatively, D is TRBD1 or TRBD2 (5 bases each). TRBV23-1 is treated as an ORF (open reading frame) with a function not yet certain. CDR3 length: 15 residues. V was cut by 0 bases and J by 2 bases, with 10 bases left in between.

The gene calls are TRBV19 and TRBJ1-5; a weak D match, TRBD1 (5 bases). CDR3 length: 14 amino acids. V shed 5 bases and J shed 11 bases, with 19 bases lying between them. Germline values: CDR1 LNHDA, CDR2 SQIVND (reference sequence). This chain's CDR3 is CASSAGDPSAAQHF. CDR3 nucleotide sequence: TGTGCCAGTAGTGCGGGGGACCCCTCAGCGGCCCAGCATTTT.

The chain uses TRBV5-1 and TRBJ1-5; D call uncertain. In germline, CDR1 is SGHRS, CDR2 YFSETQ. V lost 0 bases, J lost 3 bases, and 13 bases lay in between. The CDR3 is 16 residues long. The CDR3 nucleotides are TGCGCCAGCAGCTTGGGGGGAGGGCCCCCCAATCAGCCCCAGCATTTT. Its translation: CASSLGGGPPNQPQHF. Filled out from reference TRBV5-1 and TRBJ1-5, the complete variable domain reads KAGVTQTPRYLIKTRGQQVTLSCSPISGHRSVSWYQQTPGQGLQFLFEYFSETQRNKGNFPGRFSGRQFSNSRSEMNVSTLELGDSALYLCASSLGGGPPNQPQHFGDGTRLSIL.

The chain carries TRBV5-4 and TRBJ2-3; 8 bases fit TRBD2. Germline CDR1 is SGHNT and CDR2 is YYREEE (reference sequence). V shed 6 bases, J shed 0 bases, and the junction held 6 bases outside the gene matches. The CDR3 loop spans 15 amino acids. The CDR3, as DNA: TGTGCCAGCAAGAGCGGGGGAACTAGCACAGATACGCAGTATTTT. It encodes CASKSGGTSTDTQYF.

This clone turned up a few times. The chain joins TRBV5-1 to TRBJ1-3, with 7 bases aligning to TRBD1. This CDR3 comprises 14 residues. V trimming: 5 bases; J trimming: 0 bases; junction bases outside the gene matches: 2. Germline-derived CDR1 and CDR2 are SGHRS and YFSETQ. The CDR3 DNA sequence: TGCGCCAGCAGGTCAGGGGGCTCTGGAAACACCATATATTTT. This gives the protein CASRSGGSGNTIYF. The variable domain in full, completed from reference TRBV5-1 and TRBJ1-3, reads KAGVTQTPRYLIKTRGQQVTLSCSPISGHRSVSWYQQTPGQGLQFLFEYFSETQRNKGNFPGRFSGRQFSNSRSEMNVSTLELGDSALYLCASRSGGSGNTIYFGEGSWLTVV.

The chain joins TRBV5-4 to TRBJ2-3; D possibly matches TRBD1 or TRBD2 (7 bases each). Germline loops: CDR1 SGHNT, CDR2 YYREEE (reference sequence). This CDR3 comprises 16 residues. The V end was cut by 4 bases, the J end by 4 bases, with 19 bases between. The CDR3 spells CASSAGDRSIADTQYF. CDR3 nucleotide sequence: TGTGCCAGCAGCGCGGGGGACAGATCGATCGCAGATACGCAGTATTTT.

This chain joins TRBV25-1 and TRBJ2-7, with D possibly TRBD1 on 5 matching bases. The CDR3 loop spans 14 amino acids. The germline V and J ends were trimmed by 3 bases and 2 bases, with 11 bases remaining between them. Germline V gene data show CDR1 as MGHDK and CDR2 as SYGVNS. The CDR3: CASSDPARAYEQYF. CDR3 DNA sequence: TGTGCCAGCAGTGACCCAGCCAGGGCCTACGAGCAGTACTTC.

CDR3 DNA: TGTGCCAGCAGTATTTCAGGGGGCCTAAGCTCCTACGAGCAGTACTTC. Protein sequence: CASSISGGLSSYEQYF. The V call is TRBV9, the J call TRBJ2-7; 8 nucleotides align to TRBD1. Trimming took 5 bases from V and 0 from J; bases not matched to a gene: 10. The germline CDR1 and CDR2 sequences are SGDLS and YYNGEE. CDR3 size: 16 residues.

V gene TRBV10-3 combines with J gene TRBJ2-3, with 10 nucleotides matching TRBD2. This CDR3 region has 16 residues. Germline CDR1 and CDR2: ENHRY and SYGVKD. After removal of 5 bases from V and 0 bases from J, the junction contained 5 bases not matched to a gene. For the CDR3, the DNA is TGTGCCATCAGTCGCACTAGCGGGGTTAGCACAGATACGCAGTATTTT. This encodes CAISRTSGVSTDTQYF.

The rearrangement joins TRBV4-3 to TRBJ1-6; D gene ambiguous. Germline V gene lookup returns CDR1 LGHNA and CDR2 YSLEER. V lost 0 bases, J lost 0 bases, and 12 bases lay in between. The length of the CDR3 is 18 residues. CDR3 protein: CASSQERPESSYNSPLHF. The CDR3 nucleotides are TGCGCCAGCAGCCAAGAAAGGCCGGAGAGCTCCTATAATTCACCCCTCCACTTT.

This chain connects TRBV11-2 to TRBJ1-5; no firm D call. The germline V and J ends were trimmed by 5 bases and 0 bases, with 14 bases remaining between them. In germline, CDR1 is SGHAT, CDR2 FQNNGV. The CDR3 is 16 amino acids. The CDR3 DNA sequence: TGTGCCAGCAGCCCGATAAGGAGGCTTAGCAATCAGCCCCAGCATTTT. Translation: CASSPIRRLSNQPQHF.

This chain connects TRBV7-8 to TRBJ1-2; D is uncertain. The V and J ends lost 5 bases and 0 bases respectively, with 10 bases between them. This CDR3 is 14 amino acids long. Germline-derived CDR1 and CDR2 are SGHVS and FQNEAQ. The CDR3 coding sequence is TGTGCCAGCAGCCCCCGGGAAACTAACTATGGCTACACCTTC. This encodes CASSPRETNYGYTF. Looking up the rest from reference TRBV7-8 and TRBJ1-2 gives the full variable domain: GAGVSQSPRYKVAKRGQDVALRCDPISGHVSLFWYQQALGQGPEFLTYFQNEAQLDKSGLPSDRFFAERPEGSVSTLKIQRTQQEDSAVYLCASSPRETNYGYTFGSGTRLTVV.

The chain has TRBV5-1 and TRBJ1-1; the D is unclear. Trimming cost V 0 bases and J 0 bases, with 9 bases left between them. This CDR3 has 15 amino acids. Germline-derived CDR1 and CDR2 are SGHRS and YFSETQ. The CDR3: CASSLGNLLNTEAFF. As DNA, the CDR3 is TGCGCCAGCAGCTTGGGCAACCTTCTGAACACTGAAGCTTTCTTT. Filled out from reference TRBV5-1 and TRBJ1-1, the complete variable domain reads KAGVTQTPRYLIKTRGQQVTLSCSPISGHRSVSWYQQTPGQGLQFLFEYFSETQRNKGNFPGRFSGRQFSNSRSEMNVSTLELGDSALYLCASSLGNLLNTEAFFGQGTRLTVV.

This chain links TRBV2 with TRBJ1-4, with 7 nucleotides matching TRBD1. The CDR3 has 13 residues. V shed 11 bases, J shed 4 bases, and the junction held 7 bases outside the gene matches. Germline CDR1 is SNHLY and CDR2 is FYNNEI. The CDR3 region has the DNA TGTGCCGGAGCCGGGACAGTTAATGAAAAACTGTTTTTT. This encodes CAGAGTVNEKLFF.

DNA of the CDR3: TGTGCCAGCAGCGTAGCGGGGGGACCCTCGAGCTCTGGGGCCAACGTCCTGACTTTC. Its protein is CASSVAGGPSSSGANVLTF. V usage is TRBV9 and J usage is TRBJ2-6, with 7 nucleotides matching TRBD2. V was pared by 0 bases and J by 0 bases, with 9 bases of the junction left unmatched. Germline V gives CDR1 SGDLS, CDR2 YYNGEE. The CDR3 consists of 19 residues.

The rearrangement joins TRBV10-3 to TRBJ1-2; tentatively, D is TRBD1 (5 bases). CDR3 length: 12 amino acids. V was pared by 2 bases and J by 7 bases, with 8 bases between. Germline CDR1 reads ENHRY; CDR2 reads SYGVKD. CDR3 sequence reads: CAISEGTGGYTF. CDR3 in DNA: TGTGCCATCAGTGAGGGGACCGGTGGCTACACCTTC.

In DNA, the CDR3 is TGTGCCAGCTCACCCGCGATGAAGAACACTGAAGCTTTCTTT. The encoded protein is CASSPAMKNTEAFF. The chain joins TRBV18 to TRBJ1-1; D ambiguous. V lost 3 bases and J 1 base, leaving 9 bases between the germline ends. CDR3 length equals 14 residues. Germline loops: CDR1 KGHSH, CDR2 LQKENI.